The sequence of this T cell receptor beta chain was determined in a study of blood T cell repertoires in COVID-19. At the level of the study: Italy, Spain and the United States were the sources of the convalescent and acute COVID-19 samples.

This table comes from immunoSEQ multiplex PCR, and its TCRdb copy is limited to in-frame clones, with some not included. The data hold 120,000 or so clones, with 70% to 90% observed a single time. This CDR3 has 16 amino acids. Germline CDR1 LNHNV, CDR2 YYDKDF (reference sequence). J lost 6 bases, V lost 3 bases, and 8 bases had no gene match. The receptor was isolated from a human donor in a cohort sampled during active COVID-19. This chain connects TRBV15 to TRBJ1-6; 7 positions agree with TRBD1. The sample comprised peripheral blood. CDR3 sequence (DNA): TGTGCCACCAGCAGGGCCCGACAGGGCCCTAATTCACCCCTCCACTTT. Translation gives CATSRARQGPNSPLHF.